One sample yielded the 22 T cell receptor beta chains listed below, sequenced in a study of T cells in Graves' hyperthyroidism and ophthalmopathy. RNA transcripts gave rise to amplified TCR beta CDR3 regions. When the TCR CDR3 underwent first-round RT-PCR, the HTBI primer set was used. TCRdb re-analysed the multiplex PCR reads in MiXCR, keeping a single row per CDR3 protein. The repertoire includes about 710,000 distinct CDR3 sequences, around 15% of them detected once, and around 8% sits in the top ten. The sample taken for sequencing was blood. Source of these receptors: a man aged 18 to 35 with Graves' hyperthyroidism.

In its sample, this clonotype was seen many times. The chain joins TRBV2 to TRBJ2-1, with D unresolved. V was pared by 8 bases and J by 0 bases, with 14 bases between. The germline gives CDR1 SNHLY, CDR2 FYNNEI. This CDR3 comprises 15 residues. The CDR3 DNA is TGTGCCAGCCGAACATCCTGGAGCTCCTACAATGAGCAGTTCTTC. It is translated as CASRTSWSSYNEQFF.

V gene TRBV7-2 combines with J gene TRBJ2-4; TRBD1 is a possible D gene (6 bases). The germline V and J ends were trimmed by 3 bases and 7 bases, with 13 bases remaining between them. In germline, CDR1 is SGHTA, CDR2 FQGNSA. The CDR3 is 14 amino acids. CDR3 DNA: TGTGCCAGCAGCTTCGAGTGGGACACCAACATTCAGTACTTC. As protein: CASSFEWDTNIQYF.

This clonotype was recorded a few times. The CDR3 region has the DNA TGTGCCAGCAGCGCGGGAGGCGGGGGGAGCTACGAGCAGTACTTC. Protein sequence: CASSAGGGGSYEQYF. V is TRBV9 and J is TRBJ2-7, with TRBD2 matching 8 bases. The germline V gene has CDR1 SGDLS and CDR2 YYNGEE. The length of the CDR3 is 15 residues. V lost 3 bases to trimming and J lost 3 bases; unmatched junction nucleotides: 8. The whole variable domain, filled in from reference TRBV9 and TRBJ2-7, reads DSGVTQTPKHLITATGQRVTLRCSPRSGDLSVYWYQQSLDQGLQFLIQYYNGEERAKGNILERFSAQQFPDLHSELNLSSLELGDSALYFCASSAGGGGSYEQYFGPGTRLTVT.

The V gene is TRBV20-1, the J gene TRBJ2-1; D not resolved. Germline CDR1 is DFQATT and CDR2 is SNEGSKA (reference sequence). The CDR3 runs to 14 residues. The V end lost 4 bases, the J end lost 5 bases, and 15 bases lay between the germline ends. CDR3 in DNA: TGCAGTGCTAAGACACCCTCCAGTAACAATGAGCAGTTCTTC. Protein: CSAKTPSSNNEQFF.

This clonotype appeared a few times. V and J are TRBV5-4 and TRBJ2-5; 8 bases agree with TRBD2. Germline assignment: CDR1 SGHNT and CDR2 YYREEE (reference sequence). CDR3 length equals 16 residues. Trimming cost V 4 bases and J 2 bases; bases outside gene matches: 10. The CDR3 reads CASSPGGARGQETQYF. CDR3 nucleotides: TGTGCCAGCAGCCCGGGGGGGGCCCGGGGGCAAGAGACCCAGTACTTC.

The chain employs TRBV10-3 and TRBJ1-2; D remains unclear. CDR1 is ENHRY and CDR2 is SYGVKD in the germline V gene. V lost 10 bases and J 8 bases, leaving 11 bases between the germline ends. The CDR3 consists of 10 residues. Here the CDR3 DNA reads TGTGCCACCTTTGGGCCGGGCTACACCTTC. As protein: CATFGPGYTF.

This clonotype occurred many times. V usage is TRBV28 and J usage is TRBJ2-7; possibly TRBD1 for D (5 bases). V lost 3 bases and J lost 6, with 12 bases in between. The CDR3 covers 13 residues. CDR1 is MDHEN and CDR2 is SYDVKM in the germline V gene. In nucleotides, the CDR3 is TGTGCCAGCAGTTTGTGGGCAGGGCTCGAGCAGTACTTC. Translation: CASSLWAGLEQYF.

The V gene is TRBV5-1, the J gene TRBJ2-3, with 7 bases identical to TRBD2. CDR1 SGHRS and CDR2 YFSETQ come from the germline V gene. This CDR3 comprises 15 residues. V dropped 1 base and J dropped 5; count of bases not matched to a gene: 7. CDR3 nucleotide sequence: TGCGCCAGCAGCTTGACGACTAGCCGTGGAGATACGCAGTATTTT. Translated, it gives CASSLTTSRGDTQYF. Filled out from reference TRBV5-1 and TRBJ2-3, the complete variable domain reads KAGVTQTPRYLIKTRGQQVTLSCSPISGHRSVSWYQQTPGQGLQFLFEYFSETQRNKGNFPGRFSGRQFSNSRSEMNVSTLELGDSALYLCASSLTTSRGDTQYFGPGTRLTVL.

This clonotype was picked up a small number of times. V and J are TRBV20-1 and TRBJ2-7; D possibly uses TRBD1 or TRBD2 (5 bases each). The CDR3 has 14 residues. Looked up from germline, CDR1 is DFQATT and CDR2 is SNEGSKA (reference sequence). Trimming shortened V by 3 bases and J by 2 bases, and 14 bases separated the two germline ends. The CDR3 here is CSASRSGTAYEQYF. The CDR3 region has the DNA TGCAGTGCTAGTCGATCCGGGACCGCCTACGAGCAGTACTTC.

The chain uses TRBV19 and TRBJ2-2; D is unresolved. In germline, CDR1 is LNHDA, CDR2 SQIVND (reference sequence). The CDR3 totals 14 residues. V was clipped by 2 bases and J by 5 bases, with 9 bases between them. CDR3: CASSIRPGTGELFF. DNA of the CDR3: TGTGCCAGTAGTATACGGCCCGGGACCGGGGAGCTGTTTTTT.

This chain joins TRBV10-3 and TRBJ1-1, with D maybe TRBD1 (5 bases). This CDR3 is 13 amino acids long. Trimming cost V 1 base and J 5 bases, with 8 bases left between them. Germline lookup yields CDR1 ENHRY and CDR2 SYGVKD. CDR3 sequence (DNA): TGTGCCATCAGTGAGTGGGGGGGAACTGAAGCTTTCTTT. It is translated as CAISEWGGTEAFF.

This clonotype was seen at least ten times. This rearrangement joins TRBV28 to TRBJ2-7; 8 nucleotides align to TRBD2. The CDR3 is made up of 14 amino acids. V lost 6 bases and J lost 4; bases outside the gene matches: 8. Per the germline V gene, CDR1 is MDHEN and CDR2 is SYDVKM. CDR3 amino acids: CASRPGLVVYEQYF. In DNA, the CDR3 is TGTGCCAGCAGGCCGGGACTAGTAGTGTACGAGCAGTACTTC. Full variable domain (missing parts from reference TRBV28 and TRBJ2-7): DVKVTQSSRYLVKRTGEKVFLECVQDMDHENMFWYRQDPGLGLRLIYFSYDVKMKEKGDIPEGYSVSREKKERFSLILESASTNQTSMYLCASRPGLVVYEQYFGPGTRLTVT.

The V gene is TRBV9, the J gene TRBJ2-7; no reliable D call. Per the germline V gene, CDR1 is SGDLS and CDR2 is YYNGEE. The CDR3 runs to 14 residues. V dropped 3 bases and J dropped 5 bases, with 15 bases sitting between them. The CDR3 DNA follows: TGTGCCAGCAGCGCAGGACGTAGCATCGACGAGCAGTACTTC. Translating it yields CASSAGRSIDEQYF. The entire variable domain, with the rest obtained from reference TRBV9 and TRBJ2-7, is as follows: DSGVTQTPKHLITATGQRVTLRCSPRSGDLSVYWYQQSLDQGLQFLIQYYNGEERAKGNILERFSAQQFPDLHSELNLSSLELGDSALYFCASSAGRSIDEQYFGPGTRLTVT.

There are many counts of this clonotype. The V and J genes are TRBV28 and TRBJ2-5; unclear D gene. Between the trimmed V and J ends, which lost 3 bases and 4 bases, there was a span of 9 bases. Germline values: CDR1 MDHEN, CDR2 SYDVKM. The CDR3 is 13 amino acids. The CDR3 nucleotides read TGTGCCAGCAGTTTGCTCCCCGGAGAGACCCAGTACTTC. This gives the protein CASSLLPGETQYF.

The V and J genes are TRBV7-3 and TRBJ2-2; 7 positions agree with TRBD2. The CDR3 runs 14 residues. Trimming removed 4 bases from V and 7 bases from J; junction bases left unmatched: 6. Germline values: CDR1 SGHTA, CDR2 FQGTGA. The CDR3: CASSSRPGGGELFF. CDR3 sequence (DNA): TGTGCCAGCAGCTCTCGACCGGGGGGCGGGGAGCTGTTTTTT.

About this clonotype: The CDR3 ends on some other residue instead of the conserved phenylalanine or tryptophan, so this is likely a read error. This sequence joins TRBV30 and TRBJ2-3, with D maybe TRBD2 (7 bases). The CDR3 length is 16 residues. Germline CDR1 GTSNPN, CDR2 SVGIG (reference sequence). Trimming took off 2 bases at V and 1 base at J, with 16 bases between the two ends. The CDR3 loop is CAWSPRGGVGTDTQYS. As DNA, the CDR3 is TGTGCCTGGAGTCCCAGGGGAGGGGTTGGCACAGATACGCAGTATTCT.

This clonotype was observed a few times. V and J are TRBV4-1 and TRBJ1-2, with a possible D match to TRBD1 (5 bases). This CDR3 spans 14 amino acids. Deletions cut 0 bases from V and 6 bases from J, with 11 bases between. Germline V gene data show CDR1 as MGHRA and CDR2 as YSYEKL. CDR3 coding DNA: TGCGCCAGCAGCCAAGACCCAGGGAGGGATGGCTACACCTTC. It codes for CASSQDPGRDGYTF.

J is TRBJ2-7 and V is TRBV4-1; the match to TRBD2 covers 7 bases. Germline values: CDR1 MGHRA, CDR2 YSYEKL. CDR3 length: 13 amino acids. With V trimmed by 5 bases and J by 7 bases, 8 bases remained unmatched. The CDR3 DNA reads TGCGCCAGCAGCGAAAGAGGAGCGGGAGAGCAGTACTTC. This encodes CASSERGAGEQYF.

This clonotype came up a few times. A junction boundary mismatches the germline segment, possibly from a read error. V usage is TRBV7-9 and J usage is TRBJ2-5, with D unclear. CDR1 is SEHNR and CDR2 is FQNEAQ in the germline V gene (reference sequence). This CDR3 region has 13 residues. CDR3 nucleotides: TGTGTCAGCAGCTTAGACATGGGAGAGACCCAGTACTTC. Amino acid sequence: CVSSLDMGETQYF.

V gene TRBV9 combines with J gene TRBJ2-5; 8 nucleotides agree with TRBD2. The CDR3 is 15 amino acids. Trimming took 1 base from V and 4 from J; bases not matched to a gene: 6. CDR1 and CDR2 (germline): SGDLS, YYNGEE. Written as DNA, the CDR3 is TGTGCCAGCAGCGTATCGGGAGGGGTCGGAGAGACCCAGTACTTC. This gives the protein CASSVSGGVGETQYF. Full variable domain (outside the CDR3, taken from reference TRBV9 and TRBJ2-5): DSGVTQTPKHLITATGQRVTLRCSPRSGDLSVYWYQQSLDQGLQFLIQYYNGEERAKGNILERFSAQQFPDLHSELNLSSLELGDSALYFCASSVSGGVGETQYFGPGTRLLVL.

The rearrangement links TRBV30 to TRBJ2-1; 8 nucleotides match TRBD2. V dropped 4 bases and J dropped 2; count of bases not matched to a gene: 10. The germline V gene encodes CDR1 GTSNPN and CDR2 SVGIG (reference sequence). The CDR3 has 16 residues. This CDR3 is CAWTGVGGRPYNEQFF. CDR3 sequence (DNA): TGTGCCTGGACAGGGGTGGGCGGGAGGCCCTACAATGAGCAGTTCTTC.

This clonotype turned up a few times. The gene calls are TRBV7-8 and TRBJ1-5, with D perhaps TRBD1 (5 bases). CDR1 SGHVS and CDR2 FQNEAQ come from the germline V gene. The V gene lost 2 bases and the J gene lost 5 bases, with 13 bases spanning the gap. This CDR3 has 15 amino acids. The CDR3 region is CASSLTGSKYQPQHF. CDR3 DNA sequence: TGTGCCAGCAGCTTAACAGGCAGTAAATATCAGCCCCAGCATTTT.